Shown below are 18 T cell receptor beta chains from a single sample sequenced in a study of graft-versus-host responses after intestinal transplantation. Data came from immunoSEQ multiplex PCR; TCRdb stores just in-frame clones and leaves some out. Of just over 95,000 clones in the sample, around nine tenths are singletons; the top ten hold around 0.18%. Antigens for these TCRs are unknown. The sequencing used unstimulated CD4+ T cells sorted from spleen or lymph node cells, collected before intestinal transplant. These receptors were collected from a human donor who received an intestinal transplant.

This chain uses TRBV18 with TRBJ1-4; 8 bases align to TRBD1. The CDR3 has 14 residues. Germline V gene sequence: CDR1 KGHSH, CDR2 LQKENI. The J segment lost 6 bases and the V segment lost 4 bases, leaving 4 bases of the junction unmatched. CDR3 residues: CASSHGQGHEKLFF. The CDR3 bases are TGTGCCAGCTCACACGGACAGGGTCATGAAAAACTGTTTTTT.

The rearrangement joins TRBV19 to TRBJ1-2, with TRBD1 identical over 9 bases. From germline, CDR1 is LNHDA and CDR2 SQIVND (reference sequence). This CDR3 comprises 14 residues. Trimming cost V 3 bases and J 8 bases; bases outside gene matches: 7. CDR3 in DNA: TGTGCCAGTAGTATCACACAGGGGGCTGGCGGCTACACCTTC. This sequence encodes CASSITQGAGGYTF.

The chain couples TRBV19 to TRBJ1-5; 7 bases align to TRBD1. There are 17 residues in the CDR3. Trimming cost V 4 bases and J 3 bases; bases outside gene matches: 12. Germline V gives CDR1 LNHDA, CDR2 SQIVND (reference sequence). The CDR3: CASSRPTGTEHNQPQHF. CDR3 nucleotide sequence: TGTGCCAGTAGTAGACCAACCGGGACAGAGCACAATCAGCCCCAGCATTTT.

V usage is TRBV4-1 and J usage is TRBJ2-2; D is perhaps TRBD2 (5 bases). The CDR3 runs to 15 residues. Germline V gene sequence: CDR1 MGHRA, CDR2 YSYEKL. V lost 7 bases to trimming and J lost 1 base, with 13 bases between them. The CDR3, as DNA: TGCGCCAGCAAGAGATTCCGGGAGAACACCGGGGAGCTGTTTTTT. Its protein product is CASKRFRENTGELFF.

The chain combines TRBV6-1 with TRBJ1-2, with TRBD1 as a possible D gene (5 bases). This CDR3 contains 15 residues. The V gene's germline CDR1 is MNHNS and CDR2 SASEGT. The V gene lost 0 bases and the J gene lost 4 bases, with 12 bases spanning the gap. The DNA of the CDR3 is TGTGCCAGCAGTGAAGCGCGGTGGGGGGGCTATGGCTACACCTTC. It specifies CASSEARWGGYGYTF.

CDR3: CASTKGGKAVYEQYF. CDR3 sequence (DNA): TGTGCCAGCACCAAGGGCGGGAAGGCCGTTTACGAGCAGTACTTC. The chain employs TRBV6-6 and TRBJ2-7; D perhaps matches TRBD2 (6 bases). Germline values: CDR1 MNHNY, CDR2 SVGAGI (reference sequence). Between the trimmed V and J ends, which lost 7 bases and 4 bases, there was a span of 20 bases. CDR3 length: 15 amino acids.

In its sample, this clone was seen a few times. The chain employs TRBV6-1 and TRBJ1-6; D possibly corresponds to TRBD1 (5 bases). V was cut by 6 bases and J by 6 bases, with 9 bases left in between. This CDR3 has 13 residues. Germline V gives CDR1 MNHNS, CDR2 SASEGT. The CDR3, as DNA: TGTGCCAGCAGCCCACAGGTTAATTCACCCCTCCACTTT. Translation gives CASSPQVNSPLHF.

This chain uses TRBV6-1 with TRBJ2-3, with 12 bases lining up with TRBD2. With V trimmed by 1 base and J by 6 bases, 2 bases remained unmatched. Germline loops: CDR1 MNHNS, CDR2 SASEGT. The CDR3 has 15 amino acids. CDR3 bases: TGTGCCAGCAGTGAAGGCCTAGCGGGAGGGGATACGCAGTATTTT. This gives the protein CASSEGLAGGDTQYF.

V usage is TRBV6-5 and J usage is TRBJ2-1; the match to TRBD1 covers 7 bases. Germline assignment: CDR1 MNHEY and CDR2 SVGAGI. The CDR3 is made up of 14 amino acids. J lost 2 bases, V lost 3 bases, and 1 base had no gene match. The CDR3 spells CASSYDRAYNEQFF. In DNA, the CDR3 is TGTGCCAGCAGTTATGACAGGGCCTACAATGAGCAGTTCTTC.

The chain carries TRBV7-2 and TRBJ1-6; D is ambiguous. This CDR3 comprises 14 residues. Per germline, CDR1 SGHTA and CDR2 FQGNSA. V was trimmed by 1 base and J by 4 bases, leaving 5 bases between them. The CDR3 protein is CASSLVPYNSPLHF. The CDR3 DNA is TGTGCCAGCAGCTTAGTCCCGTATAATTCACCCCTCCACTTT.

The chain carries TRBV6-9 and TRBJ2-2, with TRBD1 identical over 10 bases. The CDR3 extends over 16 amino acids. After removal of 4 bases from V and 5 bases from J, the junction contained 7 bases not matched to a gene. Germline CDR1 is MNHGY and CDR2 is SVAAGI. CDR3 loop: CASSSTGTGDTGELFF. The CDR3 DNA is TGTGCCAGCAGTTCAACCGGGACAGGGGATACCGGGGAGCTGTTTTTT.

The chain recombines TRBV9 with TRBJ2-5; D is possibly TRBD2 (5 bases). V was pared by 4 bases and J by 3 bases, with 13 bases between. Germline V gene data show CDR1 as SGDLS and CDR2 as YYNGEE. CDR3 length: 14 residues. CDR3 sequence: CASSPLSGKETQYF. The CDR3 DNA reads as TGTGCCAGCAGCCCCCTATCGGGAAAAGAGACCCAGTACTTC.

V and J are TRBV7-6 and TRBJ2-3; unclear D gene. The CDR3 is made up of 15 amino acids. V lost 2 bases and J lost 6, with 15 bases in between. Germline V CDR1 and CDR2: SGHVS, FNYEAQ. CDR3 region: CASSLSIGDLDTQYF. The CDR3 DNA is TGTGCCAGCAGCTTAAGCATAGGAGACCTGGATACGCAGTATTTT.

The V and J genes are TRBV5-1 and TRBJ2-2, with 10 bases lining up with TRBD2. Germline V gene lookup returns CDR1 SGHRS and CDR2 YFSETQ. CDR3 size: 17 residues. V lost 0 bases and J lost 6; bases outside the gene matches: 8. The CDR3 region is CASSLGWASGSAGELFF. The CDR3 DNA follows: TGCGCCAGCAGCTTGGGCTGGGCTAGCGGGAGTGCCGGGGAGCTGTTTTTT.

The chain recombines TRBV5-5 with TRBJ2-7; D might be TRBD2 (5 bases). This CDR3 comprises 14 residues. Trimming pared 1 base from V and 0 bases from J, leaving 8 bases between. Germline lookup yields CDR1 SGHKS and CDR2 YYEKEE (reference sequence). CDR3 nucleotides: TGTGCCAGCAGCTTGTGGCGGGCCTCCTACGAGCAGTACTTC. Translated: CASSLWRASYEQYF.

The chain has TRBV9 and TRBJ2-5; 9 nucleotides align to TRBD2. Germline assignment: CDR1 SGDLS and CDR2 YYNGEE. The CDR3 totals 16 residues. The ends lost 4 bases at V and 5 bases at J; junction bases unmatched: 12. The CDR3 nucleotides are TGTGCCAGCAGCCCCGGGCTAGCGGGGACGGTGGAGACCCAGTACTTC. Translating it yields CASSPGLAGTVETQYF.

This clone was observed once. The chain is built from TRBV2 and TRBJ2-1; D is perhaps TRBD2 (5 bases). Trimming stripped 4 bases from V and 0 bases from J, with 7 bases between. The germline gives CDR1 SNHLY, CDR2 FYNNEI. The CDR3 contains 14 residues. In DNA form, the CDR3 reads TGTGCCAGCAGTGGAGGAGGCTCCTACAATGAGCAGTTCTTC. Translation: CASSGGGSYNEQFF.

The chain uses TRBV30 and TRBJ2-7; TRBD1 matches at 12 bases. CDR1 and CDR2 (germline): GTSNPN, SVGIG (reference sequence). The CDR3 has 14 residues. The trim removed 5 bases at V and 4 bases at J, leaving 6 bases unmatched. CDR3 nucleotide sequence: TGTGCCTGGGAACGGGACAGGGGGCTATACGAGCAGTACTTC. As protein: CAWERDRGLYEQYF.